The entry below gives a single T cell receptor beta chain sequence along with its context. What it binds is not known. This record belongs to a study of beta chain features in type 1 diabetes. Study in general: Sorted cells examined across all samples numbered 95 million to 120 million. Study findings and constraints: Type 1 diabetes patients had TCRB CDR3s that were shorter (moderately but significantly so) in all four CD4+ subsets. Across patients, naive, central memory and Treg TCRB repertoires exhibited apparently greater similarity than was observed across healthy donors.

By way of CD45RO/CCR7/CD25/CD127/CD95/CD27, the CD4+ regulatory, stem cell-like memory, central memory and naive cells were sorted. The study reverse transcribed the entire isolated RNA, so it sequenced expressed TCRB transcripts. Profiled with immunoSEQ multiplex PCR; TCRdb holds only in-frame clones, not every one. The sample yields 620,000 or so clones, about a sixth seen once. The V end was cut by 2 bases, the J end by 8 bases, with 16 bases between. Germline CDR1 reads SGHTA; CDR2 reads FQGNSA. This CDR3 region has 15 residues. The genes are TRBV7-2 and TRBJ2-4; TRBD2 is a possible D gene (5 bases). The source of this sequence is a man between 18 and 35 years old in good health. Material: naive CD4+ T cells from blood. Here the CDR3 reads CASSLYGYAGDIQYF. The CDR3 DNA reads TGTGCCAGCAGCTTATACGGGTACGCCGGGGACATTCAGTACTTC.